The 24 T cell receptor beta chains below come from one sample, sequenced in a study of neurological immune-mediated disorders. One entry per CDR3 protein results from TCRdb running MiXCR on the 5' RACE reads. Of under 80,000 distinct CDR3 sequences in the sample, 12% to 15% are singletons; the top ten hold roughly 6.8%. The sample was PBMCs. These TCRs come from a woman in her fifties or sixties in good health.

This clonotype was observed many times. V usage is TRBV5-1 and J usage is TRBJ1-1, with 8 bases fitting TRBD1. V was clipped by 3 bases and J by 7 bases; unmatched bases: 8. CDR1 SGHRS and CDR2 YFSETQ come from the germline V gene. This CDR3 spans 14 amino acids. The DNA of the CDR3 is TGCGCCAGCAGCTACCAGGGGGCGACGAGTGAAGCTTTCTTT. Its translation is CASSYQGATSEAFF.

In this sample, this clonotype turned up many times. The chain couples TRBV7-2 to TRBJ1-5; 7 positions match TRBD1. The trim removed 5 bases at V and 9 bases at J, leaving 10 bases unmatched. From germline, CDR1 is SGHTA and CDR2 FQGNSA. The CDR3 runs 14 residues. The CDR3 nucleotides are TGTGCCAGCAGCGGCGGACAGGTTTCCATGCCCCAGCATTTT. Translated: CASSGGQVSMPQHF.

In its sample, this clonotype was seen many times. V is TRBV29-1 and J is TRBJ2-1; 8 bases are a match to TRBD1. Trimming cost V 4 bases and J 15 bases; bases outside gene matches: 14. The germline gives CDR1 SQVTM, CDR2 ANQGSEA. This CDR3 spans 13 amino acids. The CDR3: CSVVIPGGVILFF. CDR3 in DNA: TGCAGCGTTGTTATTCCAGGGGGCGTTATATTGTTCTTC.

This clonotype showed up just once. The chain couples TRBV20-1 to TRBJ1-1; tentatively, D is TRBD1 (5 bases). In germline, CDR1 is DFQATT, CDR2 SNEGSKA (reference sequence). This CDR3 has 15 residues. Trimming left V 1 base short and J 0 bases short, with 12 bases between. CDR3 nucleotide sequence: TGCAGTGCTAGAGTCAGCGGCAGGGTGAACACTGAAGCTTTCTTT. Amino acid sequence: CSARVSGRVNTEAFF.

This clonotype showed up many times. The V and J genes are TRBV29-1 and TRBJ2-6; weak D call: TRBD2 (5 bases). The CDR3 contains 14 residues. Germline CDR1 reads SQVTM; CDR2 reads ANQGSEA. Trimming removed 4 bases from V and 2 bases from J, with 9 bases in between. The CDR3 nucleotides are TGCAGCGTTGTTGGACTCACTGGGGCCAACGTCCTGACTTTC. Its protein product is CSVVGLTGANVLTF.

This clonotype has ten or more counts. This chain links TRBV6-5 with TRBJ2-7, with D uncertain. Between the trimmed V and J ends, which lost 0 bases and 2 bases, there was a span of 11 bases. The CDR3 runs 15 residues. Germline V gene data show CDR1 as MNHEY and CDR2 as SVGAGI. In nucleotides, the CDR3 is TGTGCCAGCAGTTACTCGTACGGCAGTCCCTACGAGCAGTACTTC. Amino acids: CASSYSYGSPYEQYF.

The chain recombines TRBV5-4 with TRBJ2-2, with TRBD1 matching 7 bases. Germline V CDR1 and CDR2: SGHNT, YYREEE (reference sequence). Trimming took 4 bases from V and 9 from J; bases not matched to a gene: 6. The CDR3 is 13 residues long. The chain's CDR3 is CASSPTGAWELFF. CDR3 nucleotides: TGTGCCAGCAGCCCAACAGGGGCCTGGGAGCTGTTTTTT. Together with reference TRBV5-4 and TRBJ2-2, the CDR3 gives the full variable domain: ETGVTQSPTHLIKTRGQQVTLRCSSQSGHNTVSWYQQALGQGPQFIFQYYREEENGRGNFPPRFSGLQFPNYSSELNVNALELDDSALYLCASSPTGAWELFFGEGSRLTVL.

This clonotype showed up many times. The CDR3 bases are TGTGCCAGCAGCTTTAAACAGGGCCCCGGGGAGCTGTTTTTT. Translated: CASSFKQGPGELFF. The V and J genes are TRBV7-8 and TRBJ2-2; the D gene is possibly TRBD1 (6 bases). Germline CDR1 and CDR2: SGHVS and FQNEAQ. V was shortened by 3 bases and J by 6 bases, with 11 bases between the two germline ends. The CDR3 covers 14 residues.

This clonotype has a count of ten or more. The rearrangement links TRBV5-1 to TRBJ2-3; D ambiguous. CDR3 length equals 15 residues. V lost 0 bases to trimming and J lost 6 bases, with 14 bases between them. Germline values: CDR1 SGHRS, CDR2 YFSETQ. The CDR3 bases are TGCGCCAGCAGCTTGGAATCAGGTATCTGGGATACGCAGTATTTT. This encodes CASSLESGIWDTQYF.

V usage is TRBV7-2 and J usage is TRBJ1-5; D is unresolved. CDR1 is SGHTA, CDR2 FQGNSA, per germline. The CDR3 totals 14 residues. V lost 1 base, J lost 7 bases, and 11 bases lay in between. The chain's CDR3 is CASSLVGLEQPQHF. In DNA form, the CDR3 reads TGTGCCAGCAGCTTAGTCGGGCTGGAACAGCCCCAGCATTTT. Using reference TRBV7-2 and TRBJ1-5 for the parts outside the CDR3, the full variable domain is GAGVSQSPSNKVTEKGKDVELRCDPISGHTALYWYRQSLGQGLEFLIYFQGNSAPDKSGLPSDRFSAERTGGSVSTLTIQRTQQEDSAVYLCASSLVGLEQPQHFGDGTRLSIL.

This clonotype occurred a few times. The chain carries TRBV20-1 and TRBJ1-5; no reliable D call. Between the trimmed V and J ends, which lost 8 bases and 5 bases, there was a span of 13 bases. Germline assignment: CDR1 DFQATT and CDR2 SNEGSKA (reference sequence). CDR3 length equals 12 residues. CDR3 residues: CSSRDGYQPQHF. The DNA for the CDR3 is TGCAGTTCGAGAGACGGGTATCAGCCCCAGCATTTT.

At least ten counts were recorded for this clonotype. V is TRBV5-1 and J is TRBJ1-2; TRBD1 might be the D (6 bases). V lost 0 bases to trimming and J lost 0 bases, with 9 bases between them. This CDR3 region has 15 residues. Germline values: CDR1 SGHRS, CDR2 YFSETQ. The DNA for the CDR3 is TGCGCCAGCAGCTTGGGCAGGACAGCTAACTATGGCTACACCTTC. Amino acids: CASSLGRTANYGYTF.

This clonotype was observed a few times. The rearrangement uses TRBV29-1 and TRBJ2-3; TRBD2 is a possible D gene (5 bases). Germline assignment: CDR1 SQVTM and CDR2 ANQGSEA. V was trimmed by 3 bases and J by 4 bases, leaving 11 bases between them. CDR3 length: 13 residues. The CDR3 DNA reads as TGCAGCGTTGATTGGTTTAGCGCAGATACGCAGTATTTT. Translated, it gives CSVDWFSADTQYF.

At least ten counts were recorded for this clonotype. The CDR3 loop reads CASSSGGQDYNEQFF. The CDR3 DNA follows: TGTGCCAGCAGCTCGGGGGGACAGGACTACAATGAGCAGTTCTTC. The chain carries TRBV7-2 and TRBJ2-1; weak D call: TRBD1 (8 bases). The CDR3 has 15 residues. CDR1 is SGHTA, CDR2 FQGNSA, per germline. V gave up 4 bases and J gave up 3 bases, with 13 bases separating them.

There are many counts of this clonotype. This chain links TRBV29-1 with TRBJ2-7; D unresolved. The CDR3 is 15 amino acids. Deletions cut 4 bases from V and 4 bases from J, with 20 bases between. Germline V gene lookup returns CDR1 SQVTM and CDR2 ANQGSEA. The DNA of the CDR3 is TGCAGCGTTGCTTATCCACTTCAGTCCACGTACGAGCAGTACTTC. Translated, it gives CSVAYPLQSTYEQYF.

This clonotype came up many times. The genes are TRBV6-5 and TRBJ2-6, with 9 bases lining up with TRBD1. CDR1 and CDR2 (germline): MNHEY, SVGAGI. The CDR3 is made up of 17 amino acids. V was pared by 6 bases and J by 1 base, with 7 bases of the junction left unmatched. The CDR3 sequence is CASSPRDRASGANVLTF. CDR3 nucleotide sequence: TGTGCCAGCAGCCCTCGGGACAGGGCATCTGGGGCCAACGTCCTGACTTTC.

This clonotype was detected many times. The gene calls are TRBV5-1 and TRBJ2-1, with 11 bases identical to TRBD2. The J segment lost 2 bases and the V segment lost 3 bases, leaving 1 base of the junction unmatched. The CDR3 has 15 amino acids. The germline gives CDR1 SGHRS, CDR2 YFSETQ. The DNA of the CDR3 is TGCGCCAGCAGCTCGACTAGCGGGACCTACAATGAGCAGTTCTTC. Protein: CASSSTSGTYNEQFF.

The CDR3 protein is CSVVGQGGFEETQYF. CDR3 bases: TGCAGCGTTGTGGGACAGGGCGGTTTCGAGGAGACCCAGTACTTC. The rearrangement links TRBV29-1 to TRBJ2-5; 9 bases match TRBD1. Losses at the gene ends were 4 bases for V and 5 bases for J; bases not matched to a gene: 11. Germline lookup yields CDR1 SQVTM and CDR2 ANQGSEA. The length of the CDR3 is 15 residues.

The CDR3 DNA follows: TGCGCCAGCAGAAAGTCTGTCACGAACACCGGGGAGCTGTTTTTT. It specifies CASRKSVTNTGELFF. The rearrangement joins TRBV5-1 to TRBJ2-2; unclear D gene. CDR3 length: 15 amino acids. The germline V and J ends were trimmed by 5 bases and 0 bases, with 11 bases remaining between them. CDR1 and CDR2 (germline): SGHRS, YFSETQ.

In this sample, this clonotype turned up a few times. The V and J genes are TRBV29-1 and TRBJ1-2; D gene ambiguous. Per germline, CDR1 SQVTM and CDR2 ANQGSEA. V lost 7 bases to trimming and J lost 2 bases, with 8 bases between them. This CDR3 contains 11 residues. The CDR3 DNA reads TGCAGCGACACAGAAAACTATGGCTACACCTTC. Its translation is CSDTENYGYTF.

With regard to this clonotype: The DNA is left out, because the CDR3 cannot be placed on it with certainty; the CDR3 is given as TCRdb lists it. The chain carries TRBV5-1 and TRBJ2-7; the table calls TRBD1, which could not be checked here. From germline, CDR1 is SGHRS and CDR2 YFSETQ. The CDR3 comprises 23 residues, both ends counted. The CDR3 sequence: CASSFYICSASPEGAAIYYEQYF.

The sample holds many counts of this clonotype. V is TRBV7-9 and J is TRBJ1-1; 11 bases agree with TRBD1. CDR1 and CDR2 (germline): SEHNR, FQNEAQ (reference sequence). The J segment lost 10 bases and the V segment lost 5 bases, leaving 12 bases of the junction unmatched. CDR3 length: 15 amino acids. CDR3 bases: TGTGCCAGCAGCCCAGTCTTAGGACAGGGGGCAAGAGCTTTCTTT. It yields the protein CASSPVLGQGARAFF.

This CDR3 reads CAIGGSTDTQFF. The CDR3 region has the DNA TGTGCCATCGGGGGGAGCACAGATACGCAGTTCTTC. The chain combines TRBV7-9 with TRBJ2-1, with 7 bases identical to TRBD2. This CDR3 has 12 amino acids. V lost 10 bases, J lost 12 bases, and 12 bases stayed unmatched. Per germline, CDR1 SEHNR and CDR2 FQNEAQ (reference sequence). The variable domain in full, with the rest retrieved from reference TRBV7-9 and TRBJ2-1, is DTGVSQNPRHKITKRGQNVTFRCDPISEHNRLYWYRQTLGQGPEFLTYFQNEAQLEKSRLLSDRFSAERPKGSFSTLEIQRTEQGDSAMYLCAIGGSTDTQFFGPGTRLTVL.

This clonotype has at least ten counts. The gene calls are TRBV5-5 and TRBJ1-2; TRBD1 might be the D (5 bases). This CDR3 is built from 15 residues. V lost 3 bases and J lost 4, with 16 bases in between. Germline values: CDR1 SGHKS, CDR2 YYEKEE (reference sequence). In DNA form, the CDR3 reads TGTGCCAGCAGCTCCGCCATGGGGGGAGGCTATGGCTACACCTTC. Its protein is CASSSAMGGGYGYTF.